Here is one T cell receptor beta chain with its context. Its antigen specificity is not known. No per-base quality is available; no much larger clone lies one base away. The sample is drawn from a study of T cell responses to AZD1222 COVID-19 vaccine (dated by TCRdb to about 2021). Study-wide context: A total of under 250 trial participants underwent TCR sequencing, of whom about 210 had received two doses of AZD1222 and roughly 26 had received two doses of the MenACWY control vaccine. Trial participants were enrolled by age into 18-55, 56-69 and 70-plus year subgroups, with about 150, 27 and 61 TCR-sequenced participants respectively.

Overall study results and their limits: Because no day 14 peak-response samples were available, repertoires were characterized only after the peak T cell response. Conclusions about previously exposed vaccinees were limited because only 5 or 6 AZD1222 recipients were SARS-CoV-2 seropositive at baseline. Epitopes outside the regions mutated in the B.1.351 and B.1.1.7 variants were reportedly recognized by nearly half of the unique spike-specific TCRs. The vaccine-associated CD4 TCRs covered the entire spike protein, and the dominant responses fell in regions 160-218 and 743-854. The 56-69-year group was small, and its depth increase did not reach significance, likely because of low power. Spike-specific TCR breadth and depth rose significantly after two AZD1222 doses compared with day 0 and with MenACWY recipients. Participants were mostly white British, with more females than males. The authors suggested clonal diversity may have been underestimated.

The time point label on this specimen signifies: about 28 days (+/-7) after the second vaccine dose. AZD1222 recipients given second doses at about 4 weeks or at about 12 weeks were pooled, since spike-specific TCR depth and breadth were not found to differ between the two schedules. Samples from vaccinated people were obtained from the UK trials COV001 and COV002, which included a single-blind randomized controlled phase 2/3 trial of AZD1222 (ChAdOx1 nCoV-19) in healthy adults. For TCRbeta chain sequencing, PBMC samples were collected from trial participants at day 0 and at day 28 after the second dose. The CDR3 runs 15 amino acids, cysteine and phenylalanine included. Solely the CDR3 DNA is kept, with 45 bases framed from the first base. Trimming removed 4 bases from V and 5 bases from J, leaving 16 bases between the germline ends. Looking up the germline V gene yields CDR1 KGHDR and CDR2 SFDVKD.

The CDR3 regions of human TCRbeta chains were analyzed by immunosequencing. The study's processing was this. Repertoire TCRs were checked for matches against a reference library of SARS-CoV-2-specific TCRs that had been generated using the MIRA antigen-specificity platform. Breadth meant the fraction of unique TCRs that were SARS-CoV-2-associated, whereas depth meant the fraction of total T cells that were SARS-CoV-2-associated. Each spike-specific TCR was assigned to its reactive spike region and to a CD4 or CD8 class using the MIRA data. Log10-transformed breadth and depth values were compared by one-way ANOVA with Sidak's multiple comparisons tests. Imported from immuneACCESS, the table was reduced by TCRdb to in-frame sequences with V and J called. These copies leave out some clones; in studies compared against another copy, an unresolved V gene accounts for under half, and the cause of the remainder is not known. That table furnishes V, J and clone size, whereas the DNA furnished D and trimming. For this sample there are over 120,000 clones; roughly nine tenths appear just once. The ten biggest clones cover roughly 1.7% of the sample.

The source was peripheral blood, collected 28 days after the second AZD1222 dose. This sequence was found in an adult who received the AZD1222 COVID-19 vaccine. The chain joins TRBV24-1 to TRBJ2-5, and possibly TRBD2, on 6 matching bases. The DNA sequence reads TGTGCCACCAGTGAAGCTTCGGGGGTTCGGGAGACCCAGTACTTC. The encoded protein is CATSEASGVRETQYF.